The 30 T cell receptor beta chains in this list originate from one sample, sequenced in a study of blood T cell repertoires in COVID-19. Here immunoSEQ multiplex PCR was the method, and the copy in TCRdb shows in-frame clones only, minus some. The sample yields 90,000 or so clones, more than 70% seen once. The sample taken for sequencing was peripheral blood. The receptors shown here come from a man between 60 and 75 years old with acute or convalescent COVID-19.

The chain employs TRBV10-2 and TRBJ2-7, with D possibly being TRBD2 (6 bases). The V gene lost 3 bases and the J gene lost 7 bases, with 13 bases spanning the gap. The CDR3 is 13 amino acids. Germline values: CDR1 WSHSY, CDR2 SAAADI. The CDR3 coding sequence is TGCGCCAGCAGTGAAAACGGGAGTGGTGAGCAGTACTTC. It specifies CASSENGSGEQYF.

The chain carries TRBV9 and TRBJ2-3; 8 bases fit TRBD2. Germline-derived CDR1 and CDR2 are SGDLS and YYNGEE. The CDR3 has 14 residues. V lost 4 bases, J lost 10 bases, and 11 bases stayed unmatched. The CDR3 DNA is TGTGCCAGCAGCATCTCTGGCGGGGGGCCATCGCAGTATTTT. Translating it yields CASSISGGGPSQYF.

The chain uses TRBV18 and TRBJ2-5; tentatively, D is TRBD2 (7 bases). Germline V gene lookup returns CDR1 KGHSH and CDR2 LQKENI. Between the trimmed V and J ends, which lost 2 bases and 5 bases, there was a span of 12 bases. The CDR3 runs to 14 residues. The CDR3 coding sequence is TGTGCCAGCTCACCAGCGGGGGCAAGGGAGACCCAGTACTTC. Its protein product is CASSPAGARETQYF. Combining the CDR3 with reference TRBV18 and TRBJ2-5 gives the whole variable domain NAGVMQNPRHLVRRRGQEARLRCSPMKGHSHVYWYRQLPEEGLKFMVYLQKENIIDESGMPKERFSAEFPKEGPSILRIQQVVRGDSAAYFCASSPAGARETQYFGPGTRLLVL.

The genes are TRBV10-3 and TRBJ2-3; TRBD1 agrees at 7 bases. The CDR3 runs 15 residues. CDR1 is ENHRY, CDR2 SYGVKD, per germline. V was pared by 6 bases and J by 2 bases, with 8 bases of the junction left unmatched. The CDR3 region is CAISRVRGTTDTQYF. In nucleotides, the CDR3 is TGTGCCATCAGCAGGGTCAGGGGGACCACAGATACGCAGTATTTT.

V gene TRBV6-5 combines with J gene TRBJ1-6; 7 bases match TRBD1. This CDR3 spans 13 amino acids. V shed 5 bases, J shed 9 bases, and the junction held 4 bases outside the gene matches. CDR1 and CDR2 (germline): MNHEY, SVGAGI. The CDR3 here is CASSTGEGSPLHF. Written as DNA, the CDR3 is TGTGCCAGCAGTACAGGGGAAGGTTCACCCCTCCACTTT.

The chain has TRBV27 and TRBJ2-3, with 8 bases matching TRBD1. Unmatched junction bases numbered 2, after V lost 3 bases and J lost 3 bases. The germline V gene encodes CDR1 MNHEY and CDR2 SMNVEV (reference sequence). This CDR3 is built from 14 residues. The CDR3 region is CASSFQGATDTQYF. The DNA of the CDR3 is TGTGCCAGCAGTTTTCAGGGGGCGACAGATACGCAGTATTTT.

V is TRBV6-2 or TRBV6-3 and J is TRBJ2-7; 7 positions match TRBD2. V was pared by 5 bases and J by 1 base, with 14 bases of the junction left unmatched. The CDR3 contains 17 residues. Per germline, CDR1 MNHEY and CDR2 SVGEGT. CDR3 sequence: CASSDTRPRRESYEQYF. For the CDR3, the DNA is TGTGCCAGCAGTGACACACGCCCTCGGCGGGAGTCCTACGAGCAGTACTTC.

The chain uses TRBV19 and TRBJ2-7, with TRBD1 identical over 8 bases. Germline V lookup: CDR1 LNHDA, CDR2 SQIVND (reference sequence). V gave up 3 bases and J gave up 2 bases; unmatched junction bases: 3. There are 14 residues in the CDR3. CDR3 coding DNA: TGTGCCAGTAGTATTGGGACAGGTCCCTACGAGCAGTACTTC. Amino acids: CASSIGTGPYEQYF.

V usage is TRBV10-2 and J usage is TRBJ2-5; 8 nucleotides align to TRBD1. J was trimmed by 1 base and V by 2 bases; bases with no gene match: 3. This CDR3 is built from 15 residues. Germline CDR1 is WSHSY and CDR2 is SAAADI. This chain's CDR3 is CASSEVDRGQETQYF. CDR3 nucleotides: TGCGCCAGCAGTGAGGTTGACAGGGGCCAAGAGACCCAGTACTTC.

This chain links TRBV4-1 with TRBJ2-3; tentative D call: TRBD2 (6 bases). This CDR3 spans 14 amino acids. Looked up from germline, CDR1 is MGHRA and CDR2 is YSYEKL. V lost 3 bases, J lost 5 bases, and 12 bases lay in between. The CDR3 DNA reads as TGCGCCAGCAGCCAGATCGGAGGGCGAGATACGCAGTATTTT. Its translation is CASSQIGGRDTQYF.

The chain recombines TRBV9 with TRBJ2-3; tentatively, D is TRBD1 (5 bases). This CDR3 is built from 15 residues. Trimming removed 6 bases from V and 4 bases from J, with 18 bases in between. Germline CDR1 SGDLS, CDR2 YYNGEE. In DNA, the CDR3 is TGTGCCAGCACTCGTAGGGAAGGGGTCGCAGATACGCAGTATTTT. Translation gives CASTRREGVADTQYF.

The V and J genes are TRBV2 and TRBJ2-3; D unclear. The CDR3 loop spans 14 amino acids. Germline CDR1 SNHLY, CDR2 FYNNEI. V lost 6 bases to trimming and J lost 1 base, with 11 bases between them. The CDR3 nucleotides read TGTGCCAGCAGAGGAGTGGCCCGCACAGATACGCAGTATTTT. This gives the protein CASRGVARTDTQYF.

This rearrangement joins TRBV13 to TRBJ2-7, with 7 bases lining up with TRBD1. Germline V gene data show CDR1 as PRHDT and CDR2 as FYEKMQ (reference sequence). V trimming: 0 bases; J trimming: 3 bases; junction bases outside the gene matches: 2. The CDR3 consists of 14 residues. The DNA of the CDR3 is TGTGCCAGCAGCTTAGGGGACAGGTTCTACGAGCAGTACTTC. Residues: CASSLGDRFYEQYF.

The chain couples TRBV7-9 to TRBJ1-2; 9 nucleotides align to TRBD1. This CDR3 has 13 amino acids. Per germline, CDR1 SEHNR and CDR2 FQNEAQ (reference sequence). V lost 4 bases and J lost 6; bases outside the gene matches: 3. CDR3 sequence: CASSWTGVDGYTF. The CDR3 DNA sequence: TGTGCCAGCAGCTGGACAGGGGTGGATGGCTACACCTTC.

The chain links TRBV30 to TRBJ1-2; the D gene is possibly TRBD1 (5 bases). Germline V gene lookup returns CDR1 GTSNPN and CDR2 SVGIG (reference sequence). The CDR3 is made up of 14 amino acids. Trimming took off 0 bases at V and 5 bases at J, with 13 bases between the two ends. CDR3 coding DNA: TGTGCCTGGAGTGTAAAGGCAGGGATTTATGGCTACACCTTC. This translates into CAWSVKAGIYGYTF.

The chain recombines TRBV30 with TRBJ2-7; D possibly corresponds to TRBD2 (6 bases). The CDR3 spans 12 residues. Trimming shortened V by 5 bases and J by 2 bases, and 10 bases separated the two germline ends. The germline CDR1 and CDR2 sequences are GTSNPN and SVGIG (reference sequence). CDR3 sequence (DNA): TGTGCCTGGGCTGGAGGGGCCTACGAGCAGTACTTC. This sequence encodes CAWAGGAYEQYF.

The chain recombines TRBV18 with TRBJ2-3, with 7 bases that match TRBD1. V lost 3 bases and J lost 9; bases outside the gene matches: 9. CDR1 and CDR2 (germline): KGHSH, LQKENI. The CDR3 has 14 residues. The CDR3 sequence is CASSPGSETGTQYF. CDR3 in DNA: TGTGCCAGCTCACCCGGCTCTGAGACAGGGACGCAGTATTTT.

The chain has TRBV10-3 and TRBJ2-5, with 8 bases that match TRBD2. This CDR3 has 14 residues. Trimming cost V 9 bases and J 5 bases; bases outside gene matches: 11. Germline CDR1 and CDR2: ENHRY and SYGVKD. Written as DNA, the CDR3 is TGTGCCATTCGACCCGGGAGGGCCGCGGAGACCCAGTACTTC. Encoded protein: CAIRPGRAAETQYF.

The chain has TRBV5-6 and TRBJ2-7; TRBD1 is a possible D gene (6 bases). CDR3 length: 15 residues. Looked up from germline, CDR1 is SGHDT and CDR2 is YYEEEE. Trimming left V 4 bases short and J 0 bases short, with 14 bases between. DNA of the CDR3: TGTGCCAGCAGCCGTAAGGACAGAAGCTCCTACGAGCAGTACTTC. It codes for CASSRKDRSSYEQYF.

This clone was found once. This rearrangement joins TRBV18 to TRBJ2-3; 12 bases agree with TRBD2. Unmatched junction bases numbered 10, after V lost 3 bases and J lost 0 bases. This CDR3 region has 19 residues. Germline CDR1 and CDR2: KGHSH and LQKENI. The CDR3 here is CASSPLAGGQVGSTDTQYF. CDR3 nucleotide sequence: TGTGCCAGCTCACCCCTAGCGGGAGGGCAAGTCGGGAGCACAGATACGCAGTATTTT.

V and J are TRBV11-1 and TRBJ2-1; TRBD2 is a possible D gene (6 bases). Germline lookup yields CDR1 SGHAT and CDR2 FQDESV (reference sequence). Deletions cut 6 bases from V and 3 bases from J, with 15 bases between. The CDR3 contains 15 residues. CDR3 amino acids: CASSLRDRNYNEQFF. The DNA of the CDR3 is TGTGCCAGCAGTTTGCGGGACCGCAACTACAATGAGCAGTTCTTC. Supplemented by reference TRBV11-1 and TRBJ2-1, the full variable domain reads EAEVAQSPRYKITEKSQAVAFWCDPISGHATLYWYRQILGQGPELLVQFQDESVVDDSQLPKDRFSAERLKGVDSTLKIQPAELGDSAMYLCASSLRDRNYNEQFFGPGTRLTVL.

CDR3 coding DNA: TGTGCCAGTAGCCGAAGGGTCAGGGACTATGGCTACACCTTC. Translating gives CASSRRVRDYGYTF. The chain couples TRBV19 to TRBJ1-2; TRBD1 might be the D (5 bases). Germline loops: CDR1 LNHDA, CDR2 SQIVND (reference sequence). The CDR3 runs to 14 residues. Trimming cost V 6 bases and J 3 bases, with 14 bases left between them.

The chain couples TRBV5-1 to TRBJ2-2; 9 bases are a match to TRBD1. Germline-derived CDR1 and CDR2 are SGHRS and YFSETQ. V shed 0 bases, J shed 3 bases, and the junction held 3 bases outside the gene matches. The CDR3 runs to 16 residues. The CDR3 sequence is CASSLVGQGYTGELFF. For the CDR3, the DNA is TGCGCCAGCAGCTTGGTCGGACAGGGGTACACCGGGGAGCTGTTTTTT.

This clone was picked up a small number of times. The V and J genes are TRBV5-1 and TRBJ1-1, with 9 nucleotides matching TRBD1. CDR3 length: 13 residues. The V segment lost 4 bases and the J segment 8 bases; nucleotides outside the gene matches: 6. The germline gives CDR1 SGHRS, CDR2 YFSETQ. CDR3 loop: CASSVQGAREAFF. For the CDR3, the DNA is TGCGCCAGCAGCGTACAGGGGGCTCGCGAAGCTTTCTTT. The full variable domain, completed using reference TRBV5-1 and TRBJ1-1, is KAGVTQTPRYLIKTRGQQVTLSCSPISGHRSVSWYQQTPGQGLQFLFEYFSETQRNKGNFPGRFSGRQFSNSRSEMNVSTLELGDSALYLCASSVQGAREAFFGQGTRLTVV.

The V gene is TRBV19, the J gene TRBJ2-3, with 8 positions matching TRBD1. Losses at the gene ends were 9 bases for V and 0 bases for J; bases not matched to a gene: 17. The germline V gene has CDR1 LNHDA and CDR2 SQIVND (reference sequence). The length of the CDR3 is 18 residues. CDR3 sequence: CASKAKPWTGFSTDTQYF. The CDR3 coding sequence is TGTGCCAGCAAAGCAAAACCTTGGACAGGGTTTAGCACAGATACGCAGTATTTT.

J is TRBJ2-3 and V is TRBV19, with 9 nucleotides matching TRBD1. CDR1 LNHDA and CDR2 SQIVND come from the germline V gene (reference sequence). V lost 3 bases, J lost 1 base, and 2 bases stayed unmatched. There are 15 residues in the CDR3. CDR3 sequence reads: CASSMTGGGTDTQYF. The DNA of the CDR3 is TGTGCCAGTAGTATGACAGGGGGAGGCACAGATACGCAGTATTTT.

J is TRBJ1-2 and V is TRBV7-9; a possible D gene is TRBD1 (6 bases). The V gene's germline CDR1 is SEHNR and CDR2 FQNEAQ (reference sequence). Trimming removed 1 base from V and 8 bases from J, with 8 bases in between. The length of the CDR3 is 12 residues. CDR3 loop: CASSLGGGGYTF. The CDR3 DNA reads TGTGCCAGCAGCTTAGGAGGGGGAGGCTACACCTTC.

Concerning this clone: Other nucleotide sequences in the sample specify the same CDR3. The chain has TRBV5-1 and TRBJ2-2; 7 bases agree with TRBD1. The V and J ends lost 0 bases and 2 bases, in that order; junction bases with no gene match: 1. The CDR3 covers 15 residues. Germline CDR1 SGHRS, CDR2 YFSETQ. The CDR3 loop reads CASSLAGGNTGELFF. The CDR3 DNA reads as TGCGCCAGCAGCTTGGCAGGGGGTAACACCGGGGAGCTGTTTTTT. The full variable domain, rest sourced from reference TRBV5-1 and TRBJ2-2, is KAGVTQTPRYLIKTRGQQVTLSCSPISGHRSVSWYQQTPGQGLQFLFEYFSETQRNKGNFPGRFSGRQFSNSRSEMNVSTLELGDSALYLCASSLAGGNTGELFFGEGSRLTVL.

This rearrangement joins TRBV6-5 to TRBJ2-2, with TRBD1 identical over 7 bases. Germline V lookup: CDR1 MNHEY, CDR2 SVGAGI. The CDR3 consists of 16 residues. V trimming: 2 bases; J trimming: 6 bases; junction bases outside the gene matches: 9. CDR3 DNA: TGTGCCAGCAGTTACACTAAAGACAGGGTTGCCGGGGAGCTGTTTTTT. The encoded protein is CASSYTKDRVAGELFF.

This chain's CDR3 is CASSRDRVLGYTF. Here the CDR3 DNA reads TGTGCCAGCAGCCGTGACAGGGTTTTGGGCTACACCTTC. V and J are TRBV14 and TRBJ1-2; 7 bases are shared with TRBD1. Germline loops: CDR1 SGHDN, CDR2 FVKESK. With V trimmed by 4 bases and J by 8 bases, 7 bases remained unmatched. The CDR3 totals 13 residues.